This passage covers 32 T cell receptor beta chains from one sample sequenced in a study of T-cell memory formation after mild COVID-19. TCRdb ran MiXCR on the 5' RACE reads and lists one entry per CDR3 protein. In the table there are about 310,000 distinct CDR3 sequences, roughly 19% of which are singletons. The sample taken for sequencing was PBMCs or a T cell subset sorted from them (not recorded which). These receptors were taken from a man between 18 and 29 years old who had mild COVID-19 (a few samples of this study predate the infection). Cell type and time point are not known.

The V call is TRBV5-1, the J call TRBJ2-1, with D possibly TRBD1 on 6 matching bases. This CDR3 has 13 residues. The V gene lost 2 bases and the J gene lost 4 bases, with 7 bases spanning the gap. Germline CDR1 reads SGHRS; CDR2 reads YFSETQ. CDR3: CASSLQGYNEQFF. CDR3 DNA sequence: TGCGCCAGCAGCTTACAGGGTTACAATGAGCAGTTCTTC.

This clonotype was counted a few times. The CDR3 nucleotides are TGTGCCAGCAGTTTATGGGAGAACACCGGGGAGCTGTTTTTT. Residues: CASSLWENTGELFF. The chain has TRBV28 and TRBJ2-2, with D unresolved. Germline V gene sequence: CDR1 MDHEN, CDR2 SYDVKM. Trimming pared 0 bases from V and 1 base from J, leaving 3 bases between. This CDR3 spans 14 amino acids. The full variable domain, in which reference TRBV28 and TRBJ2-2 provide the parts outside the CDR3, is DVKVTQSSRYLVKRTGEKVFLECVQDMDHENMFWYRQDPGLGLRLIYFSYDVKMKEKGDIPEGYSVSREKKERFSLILESASTNQTSMYLCASSLWENTGELFFGEGSRLTVL.

This clonotype was recorded a few times. The J gene is TRBJ1-4, the V gene TRBV7-9; 8 bases fit TRBD1. J lost 4 bases, V lost 6 bases, and 7 bases had no gene match. CDR1 is SEHNR, CDR2 FQNEAQ, per germline (reference sequence). The length of the CDR3 is 15 residues. The CDR3 protein is CASRPPGQDNEKLFF. The CDR3, as DNA: TGTGCCAGCAGGCCTCCGGGACAGGATAATGAAAAACTGTTTTTT. Complete variable domain (other parts from reference TRBV7-9 and TRBJ1-4): DTGVSQNPRHKITKRGQNVTFRCDPISEHNRLYWYRQTLGQGPEFLTYFQNEAQLEKSRLLSDRFSAERPKGSFSTLEIQRTEQGDSAMYLCASRPPGQDNEKLFFGSGTQLSVL.

This clonotype was seen a few times. The genes are TRBV7-3 and TRBJ1-1; TRBD1 matches at 9 bases. CDR3 size: 14 residues. CDR1 and CDR2 from the germline V gene are SGHTA and FQGTGA. V lost 5 bases and J lost 1; bases outside the gene matches: 2. The DNA of the CDR3 is TGTGCCAGCAGCCCACAGGGGGCGAACACTGAAGCTTTCTTT. Translating gives CASSPQGANTEAFF.

This clonotype was detected only a few times. The chain joins TRBV7-9 to TRBJ2-5; no clear D. The CDR3 runs 15 residues. Germline loops: CDR1 SEHNR, CDR2 FQNEAQ (reference sequence). The ends were cut back, 6 bases at V and 2 bases at J, with 16 bases in the middle. CDR3 loop: CASRGPQGSQETQYF. The CDR3 DNA is TGTGCCAGCAGGGGCCCACAAGGTTCTCAAGAGACCCAGTACTTC.

The table lists this clonotype with a few counts. V gene TRBV10-3 combines with J gene TRBJ2-5; D unclear. The CDR3 is 13 residues long. The germline V and J ends were trimmed by 0 bases and 8 bases, with 10 bases remaining between them. From germline, CDR1 is ENHRY and CDR2 SYGVKD. This chain's CDR3 is CAISESGTETQYF. The CDR3, as DNA: TGTGCCATCAGTGAGTCGGGCACTGAAACCCAGTACTTC.

The V and J genes are TRBV20-1 and TRBJ1-5, with 9 bases aligning to TRBD1. With V trimmed by 5 bases and J by 3 bases, 8 bases remained unmatched. Looked up from germline, CDR1 is DFQATT and CDR2 is SNEGSKA (reference sequence). The CDR3 is 15 residues long. The CDR3 here is CSARPRDRDNQPQHF. The CDR3 bases are TGCAGTGCTCGTCCTAGGGACAGGGACAATCAGCCCCAGCATTTT.

This clonotype was seen a few times. The CDR3, as DNA: TGTGCCAGCAGCTCTTCCCAGGATACGCAGTATTTT. Residues: CASSSSQDTQYF. V and J are TRBV7-3 and TRBJ2-3; unclear D gene. This CDR3 is 12 amino acids long. Germline CDR1 SGHTA, CDR2 FQGTGA. The ends were cut back, 4 bases at V and 6 bases at J, with 8 bases in the middle.

The sample holds a few counts of this clonotype. The V call is TRBV29-1, the J call TRBJ1-1; 7 bases map to TRBD1. With V trimmed by 6 bases and J by 4 bases, 8 bases remained unmatched. The CDR3 runs 13 residues. Looked up from germline, CDR1 is SQVTM and CDR2 is ANQGSEA. The CDR3 is CSVDRAGGTEAFF. In DNA form, the CDR3 reads TGCAGCGTAGACAGGGCTGGGGGCACTGAAGCTTTCTTT.

This clonotype has more than one count but fewer than ten. The chain carries TRBV6-6 and TRBJ1-2, with 9 bases lining up with TRBD1. This CDR3 region has 15 residues. V trimming: 0 bases; J trimming: 8 bases; junction bases outside the gene matches: 7. Germline assignment: CDR1 MNHNY and CDR2 SVGAGI (reference sequence). CDR3 DNA sequence: TGTGCCAGCAGTTACTCCCTACAGGGGGCATTCGGCTACACCTTC. Protein: CASSYSLQGAFGYTF.

This clonotype was observed a few times. The rearrangement joins TRBV12-3 or TRBV12-4 to TRBJ1-2; D might be TRBD1 (6 bases). V lost 8 bases and J lost 3, with 22 bases in between. CDR3 length: 16 residues. This CDR3 is CASGTGTPSSDYGYTF. As DNA, the CDR3 is TGTGCCAGCGGGACCGGGACACCTTCATCAGACTATGGCTACACCTTC.

The rearrangement joins TRBV6-5 to TRBJ1-2, with TRBD1 matching 8 bases. Trimming removed 0 bases from V and 6 bases from J; junction bases left unmatched: 15. This CDR3 comprises 18 residues. The V gene's germline CDR1 is MNHEY and CDR2 SVGAGI. CDR3 nucleotide sequence: TGTGCCAGCAGTTACTCGAGGTCGGTCCGGGACAGGTTCGATGGCTACACCTTC. Its protein product is CASSYSRSVRDRFDGYTF.

In this sample, this clonotype turned up a few times. The J gene is TRBJ1-2, the V gene TRBV18; 7 bases align to TRBD1. V dropped 8 bases and J dropped 0; count of bases not matched to a gene: 6. Germline CDR1 KGHSH, CDR2 LQKENI. The CDR3 spans 14 residues. Here the CDR3 DNA reads TGTGCCAGCCAGGAGGACAGGACTAACTATGGCTACACCTTC. Amino acid sequence: CASQEDRTNYGYTF.

The table lists this clonotype with many counts. The chain carries TRBV6-2 or TRBV6-3 and TRBJ2-1; D is unresolved. This CDR3 is 11 amino acids long. Germline loops: CDR1 MNHEY, CDR2 SVGEGT. Trimming removed 6 bases at V and 8 bases at J, with 8 bases between. CDR3 amino acids: CASSQWYEQFF. For the CDR3, the DNA is TGTGCCAGCAGCCAATGGTATGAGCAGTTCTTC.

The gene calls are TRBV10-1 and TRBJ2-3, with unresolved D. The germline V and J ends were trimmed by 2 bases and 4 bases, with 4 bases remaining between them. This CDR3 has 12 residues. From germline, CDR1 is WNHNN and CDR2 SYGVQD (reference sequence). The CDR3 bases are TGCGCCAGCAGTGAGCGTCCAGATACGCAGTATTTT. Protein: CASSERPDTQYF.

This clonotype was seen a handful of times. The chain couples TRBV6-6 to TRBJ1-2; 7 bases align to TRBD1. The V gene end was trimmed by 6 bases and the J gene end by 4 bases; junction bases not matched to a gene: 5. The CDR3 runs to 13 residues. Germline V lookup: CDR1 MNHNY, CDR2 SVGAGI (reference sequence). The CDR3 DNA reads TGTGCCAGCAGCATGGACAGGCTCTATGGCTACACCTTC. It translates to CASSMDRLYGYTF.

This clonotype was counted many times. The CDR3 nucleotides are TGCGCCAGCAGCGCCGGGACAGCGAACACCGGGGAGCTGTTTTTT. Translation gives CASSAGTANTGELFF. The genes are TRBV5-1 and TRBJ2-2, with TRBD1 matching over 7 bases. V dropped 4 bases and J dropped 0; count of bases not matched to a gene: 3. The germline V gene has CDR1 SGHRS and CDR2 YFSETQ. The CDR3 is made up of 15 amino acids.

This clonotype turned up a few times. This rearrangement joins TRBV6-5 to TRBJ2-5; possibly TRBD1 for D (6 bases). Germline values: CDR1 MNHEY, CDR2 SVGAGI. The CDR3 covers 16 residues. The germline V and J ends were trimmed by 0 bases and 4 bases, with 15 bases remaining between them. The CDR3 sequence: CASSYSIAGEGETQYF. As DNA, the CDR3 is TGTGCCAGCAGTTACTCGATAGCAGGGGAAGGAGAGACCCAGTACTTC.

This clonotype has at least ten counts. V is TRBV3-1 and J is TRBJ2-5; a possible D gene is TRBD2 (5 bases). This CDR3 is 15 amino acids long. Trimming removed 0 bases from V and 7 bases from J, with 15 bases in between. Looked up from germline, CDR1 is LGHDT and CDR2 is YNNKEL (reference sequence). The CDR3 loop is CASSQEPRGAPTQYF. The DNA for the CDR3 is TGTGCCAGCAGCCAAGAGCCCCGGGGAGCCCCGACCCAGTACTTC.

A few counts support this clonotype. The rearrangement uses TRBV20-1 and TRBJ2-7; the D is unclear. V was pared by 0 bases and J by 0 bases, with 9 bases between. Germline V lookup: CDR1 DFQATT, CDR2 SNEGSKA (reference sequence). The CDR3 covers 14 residues. The CDR3 nucleotides read TGCAGTGCTAGAGAGGCTCGACTCTCCTACGAGCAGTACTTC. This encodes CSAREARLSYEQYF.

V usage is TRBV4-1 and J usage is TRBJ2-5; TRBD2 matches 8 bases. CDR1 and CDR2 from the germline V gene are MGHRA and YSYEKL. The J segment lost 2 bases and the V segment lost 1 base, leaving 3 bases of the junction unmatched. The CDR3 consists of 15 residues. This CDR3 reads CASSQAGGPQETQYF. In DNA form, the CDR3 reads TGCGCCAGCAGCCAAGCGGGGGGGCCTCAAGAGACCCAGTACTTC.

This chain joins TRBV7-9 and TRBJ2-2; D not certain. Germline V CDR1 and CDR2: SEHNR, FQNEAQ (reference sequence). The CDR3 loop spans 13 amino acids. The CDR3 coding sequence is TGTGCGACGACTGGCCGAGAGACCGGGGAGCTGTTTTTT. Protein sequence: CATTGRETGELFF.

This clonotype has more than one count but fewer than ten. This chain connects TRBV6-1 to TRBJ2-4; D possibly uses TRBD1 or TRBD2 (5 bases each). V lost 10 bases to trimming and J lost 6 bases, with 10 bases between them. The germline gives CDR1 MNHNS, CDR2 SASEGT. This CDR3 contains 11 residues. The CDR3 nucleotides read TGTGCCACCCGGGACCTAAACATTCAGTACTTC. Translation gives CATRDLNIQYF.

The chain carries TRBV5-1 and TRBJ1-2; no firm D call. V was clipped by 5 bases and J by 8 bases, with 13 bases between them. Germline CDR1 and CDR2: SGHRS and YFSETQ. The CDR3 runs 12 residues. The CDR3 DNA reads TGCGCCAGCAGGGATAACGGACGCGGCTACACCTTC. It codes for CASRDNGRGYTF.

This clonotype was counted once. The chain joins TRBV12-3 or TRBV12-4 to TRBJ1-2; no reliable D call. There are 12 residues in the CDR3. Trimming left V 3 bases short and J 5 bases short, with 7 bases between. CDR3 in DNA: TGTGCCAGCAGTTTCCCTGGGTATGGCTACACCTTC. It specifies CASSFPGYGYTF.

This clonotype occurred a few times. V and J are TRBV25-1 and TRBJ2-7, with TRBD1 identical over 9 bases. This CDR3 contains 15 residues. Looked up from germline, CDR1 is MGHDK and CDR2 is SYGVNS. J gave up 2 bases and V 2 bases, and 4 bases lay outside the gene matches. CDR3 DNA sequence: TGTGCCAGCAGTGAAGGGACAGGGATGGCCTACGAGCAGTACTTC. It encodes CASSEGTGMAYEQYF.

The chain links TRBV27 to TRBJ1-2; D may be TRBD1 (5 bases). CDR1 is MNHEY and CDR2 is SMNVEV in the germline V gene (reference sequence). This CDR3 is 15 amino acids long. The V end lost 0 bases, the J end lost 0 bases, and 8 bases lay between the germline ends. This CDR3 reads CASSLSLRANYGYTF. CDR3 in DNA: TGTGCCAGCAGTTTATCGCTCAGGGCTAACTATGGCTACACCTTC.

Worth noting for this clonotype: A read error may account for a junction end that differs from germline. V is TRBV7-7 and J is TRBJ2-5; 7 nucleotides agree with TRBD2. CDR1 and CDR2 from the germline V gene are SSHAT and FNYEAQ (reference sequence). CDR3 size: 15 residues. The CDR3 protein is CASSQGSGNQETQYF. Here the CDR3 DNA reads TGTGCTAGCAGCCAAGGCAGCGGGAACCAAGAGACCCAGTACTTC.

The rearrangement uses TRBV5-1 and TRBJ2-5, with D possibly being TRBD2 (6 bases). The V and J ends lost 4 bases and 4 bases respectively, with 14 bases between them. CDR3 length: 14 residues. Per the germline V gene, CDR1 is SGHRS and CDR2 is YFSETQ. The CDR3 DNA is TGCGCCAGCAGCAGCGGAGTGGGGGGAGAGACCCAGTACTTC. It yields the protein CASSSGVGGETQYF.

The CDR3 sequence: CASSLASGVYEQYV. The CDR3 DNA reads as TGTGCCAGCAGCTTGGCTAGCGGGGTTTACGAGCAGTACGTC. The rearrangement joins TRBV11-2 to TRBJ2-7, with 9 bases lining up with TRBD2. Germline assignment: CDR1 SGHAT and CDR2 FQNNGV. CDR3 length: 14 residues. Trimming cost V 3 bases and J 4 bases; bases outside gene matches: 4.

The chain combines TRBV4-1 with TRBJ2-5; 9 bases line up with TRBD2. The germline V gene encodes CDR1 MGHRA and CDR2 YSYEKL. The CDR3 sequence is 16 residues long. The J segment lost 1 base and the V segment lost 0 bases, leaving 3 bases of the junction unmatched. The CDR3 reads CASSQDPAGGQETQYF. CDR3 nucleotides: TGCGCCAGCAGCCAAGACCCAGCGGGGGGCCAAGAGACCCAGTACTTC.

This chain uses TRBV10-3 with TRBJ2-6, with 8 bases aligning to TRBD1. The germline gives CDR1 ENHRY, CDR2 SYGVKD. After removal of 3 bases from V and 2 bases from J, the junction contained 3 bases not matched to a gene. CDR3 length: 16 residues. The CDR3 is CAISDSGGAGANVLTF. Here the CDR3 DNA reads TGTGCCATCAGTGACTCAGGGGGCGCTGGGGCCAACGTCCTGACTTTC.